These 7 T cell receptor beta chains originate from one sample sequenced in a study of OX40 agonist ivuxolimab in advanced cancers. The table came from immunoSEQ multiplex PCR; TCRdb's copy has only in-frame clones and leaves some out. The sample lists 90,000 or so clones; about 89% were seen once. This sample comprised CD4+ or CD8+ T cells sorted from blood, obtained in a trial of the OX40 agonist ivuxolimab. Receptor source: an adult with an advanced solid tumor such as melanoma, head and neck, liver or kidney cancer.

This clone was seen only once. The rearrangement joins TRBV9 to TRBJ1-6; no reliable D call. Looked up from germline, CDR1 is SGDLS and CDR2 is YYNGEE. The CDR3 runs 12 residues. Between the trimmed V and J ends, which lost 4 bases and 6 bases, there was a span of 5 bases. The CDR3 coding sequence is TGTGCCAGCAGCCAGCCTAATTCACCCCTCCACTTT. Translation: CASSQPNSPLHF.

This chain connects TRBV7-2 to TRBJ2-7; TRBD2 matches 8 bases. With V trimmed by 5 bases and J by 2 bases, 5 bases remained unmatched. CDR1 is SGHTA, CDR2 FQGNSA, per germline. This CDR3 region has 14 residues. The CDR3 nucleotides read TGTGCCAGCAGCCCTCCGGGACTAGCCTACGAGCAGTACGTC. Its protein product is CASSPPGLAYEQYV.

The genes are TRBV2 and TRBJ2-4; the D gene could be TRBD1 or TRBD2 (5 bases each). Trimming cost V 3 bases and J 1 base, with 10 bases left between them. Per germline, CDR1 SNHLY and CDR2 FYNNEI. The CDR3 contains 15 residues. CDR3 sequence reads: CASSEGVLAKNIQYF. The CDR3 DNA reads as TGTGCCAGCAGTGAGGGGGTGTTGGCCAAAAACATTCAGTACTTC.

V usage is TRBV5-1 and J usage is TRBJ2-5, with D perhaps TRBD1 (6 bases). The CDR3 runs to 17 residues. In germline, CDR1 is SGHRS, CDR2 YFSETQ. V lost 4 bases, J lost 5 bases, and 24 bases lay in between. The CDR3 spells CASSRSGTITGGETQYF. The CDR3 coding sequence is TGCGCCAGCAGCCGATCCGGGACAATAACCGGTGGGGAGACCCAGTACTTC.

The J gene is TRBJ2-7, the V gene TRBV9; 10 positions match TRBD2. V trimming: 0 bases; J trimming: 6 bases; junction bases outside the gene matches: 9. This CDR3 has 16 residues. The germline CDR1 and CDR2 sequences are SGDLS and YYNGEE. For the CDR3, the DNA is TGTGCCAGCAGCGTAGGTCTAGCGGGAGCGCGGGGCGAGCAGTACTTC. Protein sequence: CASSVGLAGARGEQYF.

V usage is TRBV10-3 and J usage is TRBJ1-2, with D perhaps matching TRBD1 (6 bases). This CDR3 contains 16 residues. CDR1 and CDR2 from the germline V gene are ENHRY and SYGVKD. Trimming took off 0 bases at V and 8 bases at J, with 19 bases between the two ends. The CDR3 DNA reads TGTGCCATCAGTGAGTCCGGACTACAGGGAGGCCCCGGCTACACCTTC. Protein product: CAISESGLQGGPGYTF.

This chain connects TRBV2 to TRBJ2-5, with 14 positions matching TRBD2. V lost 6 bases and J lost 6; bases outside the gene matches: 15. The CDR3 has 18 residues. CDR1 and CDR2 from the germline V gene are SNHLY and FYNNEI. The CDR3 nucleotides are TGTGCCAGCAGGATGTCCTCTGCCGGGACTAGCGGGAGTAAGACCCAGTACTTC. This codes for CASRMSSAGTSGSKTQYF.